Shown below are 31 T cell receptor beta chains from a single sample sequenced in a study of blood T cell repertoires in COVID-19. The table came from immunoSEQ multiplex PCR; TCRdb's copy has only in-frame clones and leaves some out. This table has 340,000 or so clones, around 87% appearing once. Sample: peripheral blood. The receptors here all came from a man aged 45-65 years with active or convalescent COVID-19.

This clone was recorded once. The gene calls are TRBV5-1 and TRBJ1-5; D is perhaps TRBD1 (5 bases). From germline, CDR1 is SGHRS and CDR2 YFSETQ. Trimming took off 0 bases at V and 7 bases at J, with 8 bases between the two ends. The CDR3 totals 13 residues. The CDR3 spells CASSLGDRQPQHF. The CDR3 DNA follows: TGCGCCAGCAGCTTGGGCGACAGACAGCCCCAGCATTTT.

The chain recombines TRBV5-1 with TRBJ2-2; D is ambiguous. This CDR3 has 13 residues. Deletions cut 4 bases from V and 3 bases from J, with 7 bases between. Germline V CDR1 and CDR2: SGHRS, YFSETQ. This CDR3 is CASSPADTGELFF. The CDR3 bases are TGCGCCAGCAGCCCCGCGGACACCGGGGAGCTGTTTTTT.

The rearrangement joins TRBV9 to TRBJ1-2, with 7 bases identical to TRBD1. J gave up 0 bases and V 0 bases, and 2 bases lay outside the gene matches. Germline V lookup: CDR1 SGDLS, CDR2 YYNGEE. The CDR3 sequence is 15 residues long. The CDR3, as DNA: TGTGCCAGCAGCGTAGAGGGGACAGCTAACTATGGCTACACCTTC. This gives the protein CASSVEGTANYGYTF.

This sequence joins TRBV5-1 and TRBJ2-7; D is perhaps TRBD1 (6 bases). The CDR3 totals 14 residues. The germline V gene has CDR1 SGHRS and CDR2 YFSETQ. Deletions cut 0 bases from V and 5 bases from J, with 12 bases between. CDR3: CASSLGQVEDEQYF. The CDR3 DNA reads TGCGCCAGCAGCTTGGGACAGGTTGAGGACGAGCAGTACTTC. The entire variable domain, with the rest obtained from reference TRBV5-1 and TRBJ2-7, is as follows: KAGVTQTPRYLIKTRGQQVTLSCSPISGHRSVSWYQQTPGQGLQFLFEYFSETQRNKGNFPGRFSGRQFSNSRSEMNVSTLELGDSALYLCASSLGQVEDEQYFGPGTRLTVT.

The rearrangement joins TRBV6-5 to TRBJ1-1; D might be TRBD1 (5 bases). The germline gives CDR1 MNHEY, CDR2 SVGAGI. The V gene lost 4 bases and the J gene lost 3 bases, with 18 bases spanning the gap. CDR3 length equals 16 residues. The CDR3 protein is CASSFSAGLRDTEAFF. As DNA, the CDR3 is TGTGCCAGCAGTTTCTCAGCAGGGTTAAGGGACACTGAAGCTTTCTTT.

The chain is built from TRBV28 and TRBJ1-5; tentative D call: TRBD1 (5 bases). CDR1 is MDHEN, CDR2 SYDVKM, per germline. The ends were cut back, 2 bases at V and 3 bases at J, with 14 bases in the middle. The CDR3 runs to 16 residues. In DNA, the CDR3 is TGTGCCAGCAGTTTAATGGGGGAGGGGCCCAATCAGCCCCAGCATTTT. Translating gives CASSLMGEGPNQPQHF.

This sequence joins TRBV2 and TRBJ2-7, with 11 positions matching TRBD2. V was pared by 5 bases and J by 1 base, with 4 bases of the junction left unmatched. Germline CDR1 and CDR2: SNHLY and FYNNEI. CDR3 length: 15 amino acids. The DNA of the CDR3 is TGTGCCAGCAGTTACGGGACTAGCGGTTCCTACGAGCAGTACTTC. Its translation is CASSYGTSGSYEQYF.

The genes are TRBV9 and TRBJ2-1; the D gene is possibly TRBD2 (6 bases). V was trimmed by 4 bases and J by 8 bases, leaving 28 bases between them. Germline V gene data show CDR1 as SGDLS and CDR2 as YYNGEE. The CDR3 is 18 residues long. The CDR3 sequence is CASSPRGLSAISLHEQFF. The CDR3 DNA reads as TGTGCCAGCAGCCCGCGGGGACTTAGCGCGATCTCCTTACATGAGCAGTTCTTC.

The chain employs TRBV30 and TRBJ1-2; a weak D match, TRBD1 (5 bases). V was pared by 5 bases and J by 8 bases, with 24 bases between. The germline CDR1 and CDR2 sequences are GTSNPN and SVGIG (reference sequence). The CDR3 is 15 amino acids. CDR3 amino acids: CAWGALAWGLGGYTF. CDR3 bases: TGTGCCTGGGGCGCCCTGGCATGGGGACTTGGGGGCTACACCTTC. Looking up the rest from reference TRBV30 and TRBJ1-2 gives the full variable domain: SQTIHQWPATLVQPVGSPLSLECTVEGTSNPNLYWYRQAAGRGLQLLFYSVGIGQISSEVPQNLSASRPQDRQFILSSKKLLLSDSGFYLCAWGALAWGLGGYTFGSGTRLTVV.

This chain links TRBV18 with TRBJ1-2; D possibly corresponds to TRBD1 (6 bases). V was shortened by 0 bases and J by 0 bases, with 11 bases between the two germline ends. CDR3 size: 16 residues. Looked up from germline, CDR1 is KGHSH and CDR2 is LQKENI. DNA of the CDR3: TGTGCCAGCTCACCACCATCCACAGGGCCTAACTATGGCTACACCTTC. Amino acid sequence: CASSPPSTGPNYGYTF.

This clone was seen a few times. Other DNA sequences from this sample encode an identical CDR3 as well. The chain links TRBV24-1 to TRBJ1-1; possibly TRBD1 for D (5 bases). Germline-derived CDR1 and CDR2 are KGHDR and SFDVKD. V lost 4 bases and J 1 base, leaving 6 bases between the germline ends. This CDR3 spans 13 amino acids. Written as DNA, the CDR3 is TGTGCCACCAGTGAAGGGGCGAACACTGAAGCTTTCTTT. Residues: CATSEGANTEAFF.

The chain has TRBV19 and TRBJ1-5, with 7 bases that match TRBD1. V was pared by 6 bases and J by 2 bases, with 7 bases of the junction left unmatched. This CDR3 comprises 15 residues. Germline loops: CDR1 LNHDA, CDR2 SQIVND (reference sequence). The CDR3 sequence is CASSDRAMGNQPQHF. DNA for the CDR3: TGTGCCAGTAGCGACAGGGCAATGGGCAATCAGCCCCAGCATTTT.

The chain uses TRBV6-6 and TRBJ1-2; TRBD1 matches 8 bases. The CDR3 sequence is 16 residues long. The V gene's germline CDR1 is MNHNY and CDR2 SVGAGI (reference sequence). J lost 3 bases, V lost 2 bases, and 8 bases had no gene match. The CDR3 loop is CASSYTLGTGYYGYTF. The CDR3 nucleotides are TGTGCCAGCAGTTACACCTTAGGGACAGGCTACTATGGCTACACCTTC.

V gene TRBV28 combines with J gene TRBJ1-5, with D hard to call. Trimming pared 3 bases from V and 1 base from J, leaving 7 bases between. The CDR3 loop spans 14 amino acids. The V gene's germline CDR1 is MDHEN and CDR2 SYDVKM. The CDR3: CASSLLASNQPQHF. In DNA form, the CDR3 reads TGTGCCAGCAGTTTGTTAGCAAGCAATCAGCCCCAGCATTTT.

The chain links TRBV3-1 (or the pseudogene TRBV3-2) to TRBJ1-5, with D tentatively TRBD1 (5 bases). Trimming left V 5 bases short and J 4 bases short, with 15 bases between. Germline-derived CDR1 and CDR2 are LGHDT and YNNKEL (reference sequence). The length of the CDR3 is 15 residues. This chain's CDR3 is CASSGGWTGNQPQHF. The CDR3 bases are TGTGCCAGCAGCGGGGGGTGGACTGGGAATCAGCCCCAGCATTTT.

This chain joins TRBV6-5 and TRBJ1-5; no firm D call. Between the trimmed V and J ends, which lost 6 bases and 9 bases, there was a span of 15 bases. CDR1 and CDR2 (germline): MNHEY, SVGAGI. The CDR3 has 13 residues. CDR3 sequence reads: CASSPDWSRPQHF. CDR3 DNA sequence: TGTGCCAGCAGCCCGGACTGGAGTCGGCCCCAGCATTTT.

Worth noting for this clone: Other DNA sequences from this sample encode an identical CDR3 as well. V usage is TRBV18 and J usage is TRBJ2-7; no definite D call. From germline, CDR1 is KGHSH and CDR2 LQKENI. The germline V and J ends were trimmed by 6 bases and 3 bases, with 12 bases remaining between them. The CDR3 runs to 13 residues. As DNA, the CDR3 is TGTGCCAGCTCCCCAGCCCGAGACTACGAGCAGTACTTC. It is translated as CASSPARDYEQYF. Filled out from reference TRBV18 and TRBJ2-7, the complete variable domain reads NAGVMQNPRHLVRRRGQEARLRCSPMKGHSHVYWYRQLPEEGLKFMVYLQKENIIDESGMPKERFSAEFPKEGPSILRIQQVVRGDSAAYFCASSPARDYEQYFGPGTRLTVT.

The gene calls are TRBV19 and TRBJ1-2; no firm D call. With 5 bases removed from V and 0 bases from J, the gap between germline ends came to 10 bases. This CDR3 is 14 amino acids long. The germline gives CDR1 LNHDA, CDR2 SQIVND (reference sequence). The CDR3 DNA sequence: TGTGCCAGTAGTCATATTGCGGCTAACTATGGCTACACCTTC. Its translation: CASSHIAANYGYTF.

The chain combines TRBV5-6 with TRBJ2-1; 10 nucleotides line up with TRBD1. Germline V lookup: CDR1 SGHDT, CDR2 YYEEEE. The CDR3 consists of 15 residues. Losses at the gene ends were 4 bases for V and 4 bases for J; bases not matched to a gene: 5. The CDR3 DNA is TGTGCCAGCAGCGATGGGACAGGGGTATACAATGAGCAGTTCTTC. Translation: CASSDGTGVYNEQFF.

The chain links TRBV28 to TRBJ2-7; 7 nucleotides agree with TRBD2. Unmatched junction bases numbered 8, after V lost 2 bases and J lost 1 base. Per the germline V gene, CDR1 is MDHEN and CDR2 is SYDVKM. This CDR3 region has 16 residues. The CDR3 is CASSLIGAGRSYEQYF. The CDR3 DNA reads TGTGCCAGCAGTTTAATAGGAGCGGGAAGGTCCTACGAGCAGTACTTC.

V usage is TRBV5-6 and J usage is TRBJ2-5; 7 bases line up with TRBD1. The CDR3 consists of 16 residues. J lost 2 bases, V lost 1 base, and 8 bases had no gene match. Germline lookup yields CDR1 SGHDT and CDR2 YYEEEE. The CDR3 is CASSLYGTALQETQYF. The CDR3 DNA sequence: TGTGCCAGCAGCTTGTATGGGACAGCTCTTCAAGAGACCCAGTACTTC.

The V and J genes are TRBV30 and TRBJ1-5, with D uncertain. Trimming cost V 2 bases and J 5 bases, with 10 bases left between them. This CDR3 is built from 13 residues. The germline V gene encodes CDR1 GTSNPN and CDR2 SVGIG (reference sequence). The CDR3 sequence is CAWSMTWDQPQHF. DNA for the CDR3: TGTGCCTGGAGTATGACTTGGGATCAGCCCCAGCATTTT.

The rearrangement uses TRBV30 and TRBJ2-7; 10 bases map to TRBD2. The J segment lost 0 bases and the V segment lost 2 bases, leaving 7 bases of the junction unmatched. Germline values: CDR1 GTSNPN, CDR2 SVGIG (reference sequence). CDR3 length equals 16 residues. CDR3 loop: CAWSFISGRFSYEQYF. CDR3 DNA: TGTGCCTGGAGTTTTATTAGCGGGAGGTTCTCCTACGAGCAGTACTTC.

Here the CDR3 DNA reads TGTGCCAGCAGCGATCAGGGGGTGGAGGGCTACACCTTC. Amino acid sequence: CASSDQGVEGYTF. The chain has TRBV5-4 and TRBJ1-2; 7 bases match TRBD1. The germline CDR1 and CDR2 sequences are SGHNT and YYREEE (reference sequence). V was pared by 4 bases and J by 8 bases, with 8 bases of the junction left unmatched. This CDR3 region has 13 residues.

V and J are TRBV7-9 and TRBJ2-3, with TRBD2 matching 8 bases. V lost 0 bases to trimming and J lost 3 bases; unmatched junction nucleotides: 5. Germline V gene data show CDR1 as SEHNR and CDR2 as FQNEAQ (reference sequence). CDR3 length equals 16 residues. CDR3: CASSLANRGRTDTQYF. DNA of the CDR3: TGTGCCAGCAGCTTAGCCAATCGCGGGAGGACAGATACGCAGTATTTT.

The V call is TRBV12-5, the J call TRBJ2-1, with D possibly TRBD2 on 6 matching bases. Germline V CDR1 and CDR2: LGHNT, FRNRAP. V lost 2 bases to trimming and J lost 0 bases, with 23 bases between them. CDR3 length: 20 residues. The CDR3 DNA sequence: TGTGCTAGTGGTTTGATGTCCGCGGTCTCGGCGGGAAGCTCCTACAATGAGCAGTTCTTC. This sequence encodes CASGLMSAVSAGSSYNEQFF. Full variable domain (missing parts from reference TRBV12-5 and TRBJ2-1): DARVTQTPRHKVTEMGQEVTMRCQPILGHNTVFWYRQTMMQGLELLAYFRNRAPLDDSGMPKDRFSAEMPDATLATLKIQPSEPRDSAVYFCASGLMSAVSAGSSYNEQFFGPGTRLTVL.

V is TRBV20-1 and J is TRBJ2-7; the D gene is possibly TRBD2 (5 bases). V lost 7 bases, J lost 4 bases, and 11 bases lay in between. This CDR3 is 11 amino acids long. Germline loops: CDR1 DFQATT, CDR2 SNEGSKA (reference sequence). The CDR3 sequence: CSVRQRYEQYF. The CDR3, as DNA: TGCAGTGTACGTCAGCGGTACGAGCAGTACTTC.

The J gene is TRBJ2-2, the V gene TRBV24-1; 7 nucleotides match TRBD1. CDR3 length: 17 amino acids. Unmatched junction bases numbered 7, after V lost 3 bases and J lost 1 base. Germline CDR1 is KGHDR and CDR2 is SFDVKD. The CDR3 nucleotides are TGTGCCACCAGTGATCCGAGGGGGACAGTGAACACCGGGGAGCTGTTTTTT. Translating gives CATSDPRGTVNTGELFF.

This chain connects TRBV4-1 to TRBJ2-7, with D perhaps matching TRBD2 (6 bases). Trimming took off 1 base at V and 1 base at J, with 14 bases between the two ends. The CDR3 is 16 residues long. CDR1 MGHRA and CDR2 YSYEKL come from the germline V gene. CDR3 bases: TGCGCCAGCAGCCAAGGTATAGGAGGGGCGTCCTACGAGCAGTACTTC. Translating gives CASSQGIGGASYEQYF.

The V call is TRBV7-2, the J call TRBJ1-6, with D tentatively TRBD1 (5 bases). Germline CDR1 SGHTA, CDR2 FQGNSA. V lost 4 bases and J lost 5, with 9 bases in between. The CDR3 sequence is 14 residues long. This chain's CDR3 is CASSSTVNNSPLHF. Here the CDR3 DNA reads TGTGCCAGCAGCTCGACAGTAAATAATTCACCCCTCCACTTT.

The chain carries TRBV28 and TRBJ2-5, with 8 bases lining up with TRBD1. Germline V gene data show CDR1 as MDHEN and CDR2 as SYDVKM. The CDR3 is made up of 13 amino acids. V dropped 10 bases and J dropped 3; count of bases not matched to a gene: 7. CDR3 bases: TGTGCCACCCAGACAGGGGCGGAAGAGACCCAGTACTTC. Translation gives CATQTGAEETQYF.